These T cell receptor beta chains were read from a single sample in a study of shared clonotypes between healthy human individuals. Profiled with immunoSEQ multiplex PCR; TCRdb holds only in-frame clones, not every one. This table has approximately 350,000 clones, about 96% appearing once. The sequencing sample was made of memory CD8+ T cells sorted from blood. Source of these receptors: a man between 25 and 39 years old in good health. The CDR3 runs from the conserved cysteine through the conserved F or W. Fields, in order: clone size, J gene, D gene, V gene, CDR3 DNA, CDR3 protein. D genes are given only for firm matches. Clone size is given for some rows only: seen once, a few or many times, or a class if the clone is expanded.

.,TRBJ1-1,.,TRBV7-9,TGTGCCAGCAGCCCTTCAGGGGTCGCGAACACTGAAGCTTTCTTT,CASSPSGVANTEAFF
once,TRBJ2-1,TRBD2,TRBV30,TGTGCCTGGAGCGGAGGTAGGACTAGCGTTTATCAAGGCAACAATGAGCAGTTCTTC,CAWSGGRTSVYQGNNEQFF
.,TRBJ2-3,.,TRBV7-9,TGTGCCAGCAGCCCGAGACCCCCCTGGGCTAGCACAGATACGCAGTATTTT,CASSPRPPWASTDTQYF
.,TRBJ2-7,TRBD1,TRBV5-1,TGCGCCAGCAGCCTACCGGACAGGGGTGTCGAGCAGTACTTC,CASSLPDRGVEQYF
few,TRBJ2-4,.,TRBV11-2,TGTGCCAGCAGCTTAGGGGCTATCCGGGCCAAAAACATTCAGTACTTC,CASSLGAIRAKNIQYF
.,TRBJ1-5,TRBD1,TRBV5-6,TGTGCCAGCAGCTCCGGGACAGGGGGCAATCAGCCCCAGCATTTT,CASSSGTGGNQPQHF
.,TRBJ2-7,.,TRBV5-1,TGCGCCAGCAGCTTGGCCGCAGGAGGGCTCTACGAGCAGTACTTC,CASSLAAGGLYEQYF
.,TRBJ2-4,.,TRBV19,TGTGCCAGTAGTATAGCTCCGGGACTCCGAGCCAAAAACATTCAGTACTTC,CASSIAPGLRAKNIQYF
.,TRBJ1-5,.,TRBV18,TGTGCCAGCTCTCCGGACAGTTACAATCAGCCCCAGCATTTT,CASSPDSYNQPQHF
.,TRBJ2-2,.,TRBV10-1,TGCGCCAGCAGTGATTACGGGGGCGGGGAGCTGTTTTTT,CASSDYGGGELFF
.,TRBJ2-1,.,TRBV4-1,TGCGCCAGCAGCCAAGTTAAGTCTAGCGCCTACAATGAGCAGTTCTTC,CASSQVKSSAYNEQFF
.,TRBJ1-5,TRBD1,TRBV19,TGTGCCAGTAGTATGGGACTGACAGGGTGGAGCAATCAGCCCCAGCATTTT,CASSMGLTGWSNQPQHF
.,TRBJ2-1,TRBD1,TRBV29-1,TGCAGCGTTGATACCGGGACAGGGGAATGGAGGGACAATGAGCAGTTCTTC,CSVDTGTGEWRDNEQFF
.,TRBJ2-3,.,TRBV7-8,TGTGCCAGCAGCTTAGATGGGGGAGTCGGAACAGATACGCAGTATTTT,CASSLDGGVGTDTQYF
.,TRBJ1-5,.,TRBV28,TGTGCCAGCAGCCCTACCTTATTCGGGGGGCCTAATCAGCCCCAGCATTTT,CASSPTLFGGPNQPQHF
.,TRBJ2-7,.,TRBV7-9,TGTGCCAGCAGCTTATTCCTTGGGGACGAGCAGTACTTC,CASSLFLGDEQYF
.,TRBJ2-7,.,TRBV11-3,TGTGCCAGCAGCTTCGGGGGAGGAGAGCAGTACTTC,CASSFGGGEQYF
.,TRBJ1-5,.,TRBV27,TGTGCCAGCAGTTTAAGGCTCAATCAGCCCCAGCATTTT,CASSLRLNQPQHF